The clone carrying this TCR beta chain showed up just a few times. Its antigen is still unknown. The V and J ends lost 6 bases and 6 bases, in that order; junction bases with no gene match: 5. The CDR3 has 12 residues. The sample originates from a study of response to subunit inactivated influenza vaccine. Overall study findings and caveats: Authors suggested that a seasonal influenza vaccination recruits few new T cells each time.

TCRdb re-derived calls from the RT-PCR reads in MiXCR, one entry per CDR3 protein. The table records roughly 570,000 distinct CDR3 sequences, approximately 15% of them present only once. Sequencing used PBMCs from blood, obtained 12 days after vaccination. This chain connects TRBV12-3 or TRBV12-4 to TRBJ2-7, with TRBD1 matching 7 bases. This sequence was found in a man between 45 and 60 years old who received an inactivated influenza vaccine. CDR3 sequence (DNA): TGTGCCAGCAGGACAGGGTTGGGCGAGCAGTACTTC. This gives the protein CASRTGLGEQYF.